The 13 T cell receptor beta chains below were found in one sample sequenced in a study of shared clonotypes between healthy human individuals. Libraries were prepared by immunoSEQ multiplex PCR; TCRdb keeps only in-frame clonotypes and omits some of them. The sample records approximately 350,000 clones, around 96% being singletons. Sequencing was done on a sample of memory CD8+ T cells sorted from blood. Documented subset: CD45RO+ cells pooled with CCR7-negative TemRA cells. These receptors were taken from a man aged 25-40 years in good health.

The genes are TRBV30 and TRBJ1-1; a weak D match, TRBD1 (6 bases). CDR1 GTSNPN and CDR2 SVGIG come from the germline V gene (reference sequence). Between the trimmed V and J ends, which lost 3 bases and 4 bases, there was a span of 12 bases. This CDR3 spans 13 amino acids. CDR3 in DNA: TGTGCCTGGAGCAAGGGGGGCCGCACTGAAGCTTTCTTT. It is translated as CAWSKGGRTEAFF.

The chain carries TRBV6-1 and TRBJ2-3; 11 bases are shared with TRBD2. Trimming removed 4 bases from V and 0 bases from J; junction bases left unmatched: 3. The CDR3 extends over 16 amino acids. From germline, CDR1 is MNHNS and CDR2 SASEGT. CDR3 bases: TGTGCCAGCAGTGCCCGACTAGCGGGAAGCACAGATACGCAGTATTTT. This encodes CASSARLAGSTDTQYF.

The V call is TRBV19, the J call TRBJ2-7; 9 positions agree with TRBD1. The CDR3 is 13 amino acids. The ends lost 6 bases at V and 4 bases at J; junction bases unmatched: 4. Germline CDR1 and CDR2: LNHDA and SQIVND (reference sequence). CDR3: CASRGTGLYEQYF. The CDR3 DNA follows: TGTGCCAGTAGGGGGACAGGGTTGTACGAGCAGTACTTC.

The chain is built from TRBV6-6 and TRBJ2-6; D is possibly TRBD1 (6 bases). CDR1 is MNHNY and CDR2 is SVGAGI in the germline V gene (reference sequence). The CDR3 covers 15 residues. Trimming removed 6 bases at V and 4 bases at J, with 13 bases between. CDR3 coding DNA: TGTGCCAGCAGCCACAGGGCACGGGGGGCCAACGTCCTGACTTTC. Translating gives CASSHRARGANVLTF.

This rearrangement joins TRBV5-1 to TRBJ1-1; 8 positions match TRBD1. Germline CDR1 SGHRS, CDR2 YFSETQ. V lost 4 bases, J lost 4 bases, and 6 bases stayed unmatched. The CDR3 is 14 amino acids. The CDR3 here is CASSTGQGGTEAFF. For the CDR3, the DNA is TGCGCCAGCAGCACCGGACAGGGAGGCACTGAAGCTTTCTTT.

V usage is TRBV27 and J usage is TRBJ2-7; TRBD2 is a possible D gene (5 bases). Germline V gene data show CDR1 as MNHEY and CDR2 as SMNVEV (reference sequence). V was clipped by 4 bases and J by 3 bases, with 10 bases between them. This CDR3 has 13 amino acids. The CDR3 sequence is CASSWSSGYEQYF. The CDR3 DNA reads as TGTGCCAGCAGTTGGTCCAGCGGCTACGAGCAGTACTTC.

The V and J genes are TRBV5-4 and TRBJ1-1; D is undetermined. Germline CDR1 and CDR2: SGHNT and YYREEE (reference sequence). Trimming shortened V by 0 bases and J by 6 bases, and 12 bases separated the two germline ends. This CDR3 comprises 14 residues. CDR3 nucleotide sequence: TGTGCCAGCAGCTTGGGCTCTGCGGAGGCTGAAGCTTTCTTT. It specifies CASSLGSAEAEAFF.

This clone was recorded a few times. The chain uses TRBV25-1 and TRBJ2-2; D ambiguous. This CDR3 region has 13 residues. V lost 5 bases and J lost 5, with 9 bases in between. Germline-derived CDR1 and CDR2 are MGHDK and SYGVNS. The CDR3 region is CASSPHSTGELFF. The CDR3 DNA sequence: TGTGCCAGCAGTCCCCATTCGACCGGGGAGCTGTTTTTT.

This chain uses TRBV27 with TRBJ2-7, with 8 nucleotides matching TRBD1. CDR3 length: 15 amino acids. Germline lookup yields CDR1 MNHEY and CDR2 SMNVEV (reference sequence). After removal of 4 bases from V and 6 bases from J, the junction contained 11 bases not matched to a gene. The CDR3: CASSSAGTGSFEQYF. The CDR3, as DNA: TGTGCCAGCAGTTCAGCCGGGACAGGTTCTTTCGAGCAGTACTTC.

V and J are TRBV5-6 and TRBJ2-5, with unresolved D. CDR1 is SGHDT and CDR2 is YYEEEE in the germline V gene. V lost 4 bases, J lost 7 bases, and 11 bases lay in between. The CDR3 is made up of 12 amino acids. In DNA form, the CDR3 reads TGTGCCAGCAGCCTTCTGGGCGTGACCCAGTACTTC. Its translation is CASSLLGVTQYF.

V is TRBV9 and J is TRBJ2-1; D is perhaps TRBD1 (5 bases). V shed 0 bases and J shed 0 bases, with 7 bases lying between them. Germline CDR1 is SGDLS and CDR2 is YYNGEE. The length of the CDR3 is 15 residues. CDR3 sequence: CASSVETASYNEQFF. DNA of the CDR3: TGTGCCAGCAGCGTAGAGACAGCCTCCTACAATGAGCAGTTCTTC.

The genes are TRBV28 and TRBJ1-2; TRBD1 matches 8 bases. The CDR3 extends over 13 amino acids. Germline loops: CDR1 MDHEN, CDR2 SYDVKM. V dropped 3 bases and J dropped 6; count of bases not matched to a gene: 3. In DNA form, the CDR3 reads TGTGCCAGCAGTTTTAGGGGACAGGATGGCTACACCTTC. It specifies CASSFRGQDGYTF.

The chain recombines TRBV5-4 with TRBJ2-1; D not resolved. The CDR3 sequence is 13 residues long. Per germline, CDR1 SGHNT and CDR2 YYREEE (reference sequence). V was trimmed by 4 bases and J by 6 bases, leaving 11 bases between them. As DNA, the CDR3 is TGTGCCAGCAGCGCACTCTCGGTCAATGAGCAGTTCTTC. This encodes CASSALSVNEQFF. Combining the CDR3 with reference TRBV5-4 and TRBJ2-1 gives the whole variable domain ETGVTQSPTHLIKTRGQQVTLRCSSQSGHNTVSWYQQALGQGPQFIFQYYREEENGRGNFPPRFSGLQFPNYSSELNVNALELDDSALYLCASSALSVNEQFFGPGTRLTVL.